This is a list of T cell receptor beta chains from one sample in a study of T cells after yellow fever vaccination. TCRdb reprocessed the 5' RACE reads with MiXCR, giving one entry per CDR3 protein. The sample has 170,000 or so distinct CDR3 sequences, 6.2% seen once. Sample: CD4+ T cells sorted from PBMCs, taken on the day of the first yellow fever vaccination. The receptors originated from a man in his late teens or twenties who received the YFV17D yellow fever vaccine. CDR3s include the opening cysteine and the closing phenylalanine or tryptophan. A D gene is named only where the DNA matches it firmly. The size of a clone is reported for some rows only, either as once, few or many, or as a class for expanded clones.

CASSHGTSNTGELFF	TGTGCCAGCAGCCACGGGACTAGCAACACCGGGGAGCTGTTTTTT	TRBJ2-2	many	TRBV3-1	TRBD2
CSASVLGADTEAFF	TGCAGTGCTAGCGTTCTGGGGGCGGACACTGAAGCTTTCTTT	TRBJ1-1	-	TRBV20-1	-
CASSLTQGAYGYTF	TGTGCCAGCAGCTTAACGCAGGGGGCATATGGCTACACCTTC	TRBJ1-2	many	TRBV11-1	TRBD1
CASSYVGAAGYGYTF	TGTGCCAGCAGTTACGTCGGGGCGGCGGGCTATGGCTACACCTTC	TRBJ1-2	few	TRBV6-5	-
CASSRRLGSNTGELFF	TGTGCCAGCAGCCGACGCCTTGGCTCGAACACCGGGGAGCTGTTTTTT	TRBJ2-2	many	TRBV5-4	-
CASSSLPQTGIAKNIQYF	TGTGCCAGCAGTTCCCTCCCACAGACAGGAATAGCCAAAAACATTCAGTACTTC	TRBJ2-4	many	TRBV6-2/TRBV6-3	-
CASSPRGGAHEQYF	TGTGCCAGCAGCCCCCGCGGGGGGGCCCACGAGCAGTACTTC	TRBJ2-7	few	TRBV7-3	TRBD2
CATSRRANTGELFF	TGTGCCACCAGCCGCCGCGCGAACACCGGGGAGCTGTTTTTT	TRBJ2-2	many	TRBV15	-
CASSSVRSTGELFF	TGTGCCAGCAGTTCTGTCAGATCCACCGGGGAGCTGTTTTTT	TRBJ2-2	many	TRBV12-3/TRBV12-4	-
CASSFRGNNQPQHF	TGTGCCAGCAGCTTCCGGGGAAACAATCAGCCCCAGCATTTT	TRBJ1-5	many	TRBV7-2	-
CASGTRTNQPQHF	TGTGCCAGCGGGACCCGAACGAATCAGCCCCAGCATTTT	TRBJ1-5	few	TRBV12-3/TRBV12-4	-
CASSSLGASGGETQYF	TGTGCCAGCAGCTCCCTTGGGGCTAGCGGGGGAGAGACCCAGTACTTC	TRBJ2-5	many	TRBV7-2	TRBD2
CASSLGRAQETQYF	TGTGCCAGCAGCTTGGGCAGAGCCCAAGAGACCCAGTACTTC	TRBJ2-5	-	TRBV5-4	-
CASSEGLGEGMNTEAFF	TGTGCCAGCAGTGAAGGTCTAGGGGAGGGGATGAACACTGAAGCTTTCTTT	TRBJ1-1	many	TRBV6-1	-
CASSLAGGQRSEKLFF	TGCGCCAGCAGCTTGGCCGGAGGGCAGAGGAGTGAAAAACTGTTTTTT	TRBJ1-4	-	TRBV5-1	-
CSVYDRGLYEQYF	TGCAGCGTTTACGACAGGGGGCTCTACGAGCAGTACTTC	TRBJ2-7	many	TRBV29-1	TRBD1